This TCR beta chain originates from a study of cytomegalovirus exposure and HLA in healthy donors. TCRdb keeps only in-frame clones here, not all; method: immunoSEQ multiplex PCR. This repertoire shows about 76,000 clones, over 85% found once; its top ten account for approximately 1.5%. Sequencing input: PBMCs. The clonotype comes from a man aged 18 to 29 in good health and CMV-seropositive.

CDR3 amino acids: CASSLGGYGAEKLFF. The CDR3 coding sequence is TGTGCCAGCAGCTTGGGAGGTTATGGGGCCGAAAAACTGTTTTTT. The V gene is TRBV5-4, the J gene TRBJ1-4; a weak D match, TRBD1 (5 bases). The germline V gene has CDR1 SGHNT and CDR2 YYREEE (reference sequence). The CDR3 runs 15 residues. The V gene lost 0 bases and the J gene lost 8 bases, with 14 bases spanning the gap.